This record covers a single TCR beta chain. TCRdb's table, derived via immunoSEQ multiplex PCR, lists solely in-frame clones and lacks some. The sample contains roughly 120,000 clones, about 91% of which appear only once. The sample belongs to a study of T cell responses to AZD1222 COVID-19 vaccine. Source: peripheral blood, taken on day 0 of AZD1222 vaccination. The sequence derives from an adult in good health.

CDR3 residues: CASRPTGPYGYTF. The CDR3 DNA reads as TGTGCCAGCAGACCGACAGGGCCCTATGGCTACACCTTC. The gene calls are TRBV7-2 and TRBJ1-2, with 7 positions matching TRBD1. From germline, CDR1 is SGHTA and CDR2 FQGNSA. V lost 6 bases and J lost 4; bases outside the gene matches: 5. This CDR3 contains 13 residues.